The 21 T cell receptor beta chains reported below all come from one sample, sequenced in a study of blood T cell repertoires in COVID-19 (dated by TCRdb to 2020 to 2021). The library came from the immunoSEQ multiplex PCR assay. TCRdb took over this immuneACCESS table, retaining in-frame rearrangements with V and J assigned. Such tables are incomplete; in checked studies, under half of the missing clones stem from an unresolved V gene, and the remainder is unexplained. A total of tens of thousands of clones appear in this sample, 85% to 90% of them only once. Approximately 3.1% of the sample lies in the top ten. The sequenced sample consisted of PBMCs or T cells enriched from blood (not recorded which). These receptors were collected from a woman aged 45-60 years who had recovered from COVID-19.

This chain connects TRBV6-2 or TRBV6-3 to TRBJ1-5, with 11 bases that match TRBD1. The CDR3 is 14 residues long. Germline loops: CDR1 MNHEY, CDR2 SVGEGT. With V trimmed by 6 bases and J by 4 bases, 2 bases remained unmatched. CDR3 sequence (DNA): TGTGCCAGCAGCGGGACAGGGGGGAATCAGCCCCAGCATTTT. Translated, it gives CASSGTGGNQPQHF.

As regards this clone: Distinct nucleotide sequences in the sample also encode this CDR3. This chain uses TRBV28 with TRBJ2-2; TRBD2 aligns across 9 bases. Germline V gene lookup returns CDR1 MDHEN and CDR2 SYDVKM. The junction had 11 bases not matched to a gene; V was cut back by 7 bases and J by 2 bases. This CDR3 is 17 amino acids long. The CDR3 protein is CASKRLGGRVNTGELFF. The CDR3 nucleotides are TGTGCCAGCAAACGGTTGGGCGGGAGGGTAAACACCGGGGAGCTGTTTTTT. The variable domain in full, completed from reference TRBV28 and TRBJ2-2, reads DVKVTQSSRYLVKRTGEKVFLECVQDMDHENMFWYRQDPGLGLRLIYFSYDVKMKEKGDIPEGYSVSREKKERFSLILESASTNQTSMYLCASKRLGGRVNTGELFFGEGSRLTVL.

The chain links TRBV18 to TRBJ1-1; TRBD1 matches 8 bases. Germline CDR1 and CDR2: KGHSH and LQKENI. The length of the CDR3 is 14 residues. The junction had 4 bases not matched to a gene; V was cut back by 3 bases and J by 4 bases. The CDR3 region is CASSPNTGGTEAFF. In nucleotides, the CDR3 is TGTGCCAGCTCACCTAATACAGGGGGCACTGAAGCTTTCTTT.

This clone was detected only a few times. The CDR3 protein is CASSFGDSGGQETQYF. The CDR3 DNA reads as TGTGCCAGCAGCTTCGGCGATAGCGGGGGGCAAGAGACCCAGTACTTC. The genes are TRBV7-2 and TRBJ2-5, with TRBD2 identical over 10 bases. The CDR3 consists of 16 residues. V trimming: 3 bases; J trimming: 2 bases; junction bases outside the gene matches: 6. CDR1 SGHTA and CDR2 FQGNSA come from the germline V gene.

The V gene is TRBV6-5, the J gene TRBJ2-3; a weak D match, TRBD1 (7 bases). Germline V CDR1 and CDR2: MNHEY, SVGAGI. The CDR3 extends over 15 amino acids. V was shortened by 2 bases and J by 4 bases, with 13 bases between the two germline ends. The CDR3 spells CASSYRRGLPDTQYF. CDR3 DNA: TGTGCCAGCAGTTACAGGAGGGGGCTCCCAGATACGCAGTATTTT.

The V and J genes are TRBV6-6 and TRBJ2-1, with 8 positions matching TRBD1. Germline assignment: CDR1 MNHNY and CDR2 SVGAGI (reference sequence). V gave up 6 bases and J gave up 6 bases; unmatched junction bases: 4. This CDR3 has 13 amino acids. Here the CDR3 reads CASRQTGVNEQFF. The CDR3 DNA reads TGTGCCAGCAGACAGACAGGGGTCAATGAGCAGTTCTTC.

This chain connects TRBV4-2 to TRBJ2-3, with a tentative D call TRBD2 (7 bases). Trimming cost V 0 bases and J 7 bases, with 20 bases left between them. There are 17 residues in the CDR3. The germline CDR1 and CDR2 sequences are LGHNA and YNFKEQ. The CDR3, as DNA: TGTGCCAGCAGCCAAGAATCTCGCGGGGGCCCCGTGTATACGCAGTATTTT. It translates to CASSQESRGGPVYTQYF.

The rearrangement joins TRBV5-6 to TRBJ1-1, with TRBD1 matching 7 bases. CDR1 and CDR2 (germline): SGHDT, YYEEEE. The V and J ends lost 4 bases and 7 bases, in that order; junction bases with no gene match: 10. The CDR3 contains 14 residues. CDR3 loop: CASSRDSEPIEAFF. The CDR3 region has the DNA TGTGCCAGCAGCCGGGACAGCGAACCCATTGAAGCTTTCTTT.

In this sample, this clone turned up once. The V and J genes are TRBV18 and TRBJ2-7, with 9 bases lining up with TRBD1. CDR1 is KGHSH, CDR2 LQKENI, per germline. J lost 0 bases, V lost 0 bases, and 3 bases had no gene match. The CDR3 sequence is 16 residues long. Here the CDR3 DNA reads TGTGCCAGCTCACCACCCTCGACAGGGGGCTCCTACGAGCAGTACTTC. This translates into CASSPPSTGGSYEQYF.

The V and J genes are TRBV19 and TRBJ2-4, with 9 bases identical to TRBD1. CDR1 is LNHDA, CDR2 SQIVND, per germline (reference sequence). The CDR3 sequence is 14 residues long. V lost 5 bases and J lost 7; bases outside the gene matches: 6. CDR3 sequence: CASSSGQGNNIQYF. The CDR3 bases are TGTGCCAGTAGTTCGGGACAGGGTAATAACATTCAGTACTTC.

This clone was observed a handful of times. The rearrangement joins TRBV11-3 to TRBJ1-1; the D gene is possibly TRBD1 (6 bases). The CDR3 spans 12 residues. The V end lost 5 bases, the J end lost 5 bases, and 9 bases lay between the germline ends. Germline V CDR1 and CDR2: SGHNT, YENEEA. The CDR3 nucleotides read TGTGCCAGCAGCCCAGGGGATACTGAAGCTTTCTTT. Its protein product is CASSPGDTEAFF.

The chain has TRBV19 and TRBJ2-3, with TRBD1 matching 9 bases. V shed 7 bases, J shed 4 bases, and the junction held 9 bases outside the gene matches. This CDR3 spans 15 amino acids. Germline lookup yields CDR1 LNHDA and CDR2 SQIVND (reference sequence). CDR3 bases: TGTGCCAGTAATGCCGGGACAGGGATCTCAGATACGCAGTATTTT. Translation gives CASNAGTGISDTQYF.

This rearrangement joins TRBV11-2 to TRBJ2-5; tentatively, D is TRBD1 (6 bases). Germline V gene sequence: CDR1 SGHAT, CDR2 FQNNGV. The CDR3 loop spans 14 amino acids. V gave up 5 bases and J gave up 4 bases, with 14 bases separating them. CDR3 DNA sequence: TGTGCCAGCAGCCCAGTACAGGGTTCAGAGACCCAGTACTTC. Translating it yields CASSPVQGSETQYF.

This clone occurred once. This CDR3 is CATSDSLQNAEQFF. Here the CDR3 DNA reads TGTGCCACCAGTGATTCCCTCCAGAACGCTGAGCAGTTCTTC. The V and J genes are TRBV24-1 and TRBJ2-1; D is undetermined. CDR3 length: 14 amino acids. CDR1 is KGHDR, CDR2 SFDVKD, per germline. Trimming removed 2 bases at V and 9 bases at J, with 13 bases between.

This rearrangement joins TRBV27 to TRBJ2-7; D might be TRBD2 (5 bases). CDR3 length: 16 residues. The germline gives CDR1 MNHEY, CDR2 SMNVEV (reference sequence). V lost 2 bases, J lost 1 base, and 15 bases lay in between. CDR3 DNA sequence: TGTGCCAGCAGTTTAAAGGGCGGAGGATTATCCTACGAGCAGTACTTC. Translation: CASSLKGGGLSYEQYF.

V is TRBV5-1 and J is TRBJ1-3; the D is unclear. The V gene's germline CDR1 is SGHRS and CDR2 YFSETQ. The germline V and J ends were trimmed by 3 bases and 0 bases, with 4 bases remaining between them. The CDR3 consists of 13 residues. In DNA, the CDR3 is TGCGCCAGCAGCTCGAGCTCTGGAAACACCATATATTTT. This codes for CASSSSSGNTIYF.

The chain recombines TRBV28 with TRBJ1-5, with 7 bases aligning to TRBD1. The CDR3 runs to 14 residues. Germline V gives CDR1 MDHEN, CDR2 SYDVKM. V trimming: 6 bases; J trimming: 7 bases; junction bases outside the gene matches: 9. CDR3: CASSQTGFSQPQHF. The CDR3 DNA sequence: TGTGCCAGCAGCCAGACAGGGTTTAGCCAGCCCCAGCATTTT. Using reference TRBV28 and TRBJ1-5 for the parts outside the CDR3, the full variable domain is DVKVTQSSRYLVKRTGEKVFLECVQDMDHENMFWYRQDPGLGLRLIYFSYDVKMKEKGDIPEGYSVSREKKERFSLILESASTNQTSMYLCASSQTGFSQPQHFGDGTRLSIL.

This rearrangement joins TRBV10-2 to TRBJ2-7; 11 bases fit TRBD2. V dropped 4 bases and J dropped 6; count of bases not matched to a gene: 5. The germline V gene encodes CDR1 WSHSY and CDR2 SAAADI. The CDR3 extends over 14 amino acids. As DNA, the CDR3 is TGCGCCAGCAGTGTGCTAGCGGGAGGAAGCGAGCAGTACTTC. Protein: CASSVLAGGSEQYF.

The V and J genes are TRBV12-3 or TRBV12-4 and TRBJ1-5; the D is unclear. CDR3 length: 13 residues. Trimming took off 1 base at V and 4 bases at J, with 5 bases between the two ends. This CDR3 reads CASSLGENQPQHF. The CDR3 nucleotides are TGTGCCAGCAGTTTAGGGGAGAATCAGCCCCAGCATTTT.

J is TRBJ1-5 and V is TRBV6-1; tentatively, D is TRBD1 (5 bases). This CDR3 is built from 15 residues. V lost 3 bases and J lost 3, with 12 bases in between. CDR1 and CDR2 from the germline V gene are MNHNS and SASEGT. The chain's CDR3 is CASSDWGLFNQPQHF. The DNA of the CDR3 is TGTGCCAGCAGTGATTGGGGACTGTTCAATCAGCCCCAGCATTTT.

The CDR3 coding sequence is TGCGCCAGCAGCCAAGATGTAAAAGCCCGGACAGGGGAGTTATATGGCTACACCTTC. It codes for CASSQDVKARTGELYGYTF. The gene calls are TRBV4-3 and TRBJ1-2; 9 bases map to TRBD1. The length of the CDR3 is 19 residues. In germline, CDR1 is LGHNA, CDR2 YSLEER. The V and J ends lost 0 bases and 5 bases, in that order; junction bases with no gene match: 16.